This T cell receptor (beta chain) comes out of a study of tumor-infiltrating lymphocytes in oesophageal squamous cell carcinoma. TCRdb re-derived calls from the PCR reads in MiXCR, one entry per CDR3 protein. The sample holds over 20,000 distinct CDR3 sequences; 35% to 40% are singletons and the top ten take more than 30%. Germline-derived CDR1 and CDR2 are MDHEN and SYDVKM. V was trimmed by 3 bases and J by 5 bases, leaving 28 bases between them. The CDR3 totals 20 residues. Sequenced input: esophageal tumor tissue. The chain has TRBV28 and TRBJ2-2; possible D gene TRBD1, 6 bases. The source of this sequence is a male donor with esophageal squamous cell carcinoma. CDR3 sequence reads: CASSFRVGWGPDPGTGELFF. The DNA for the CDR3 is TGTGCCAGCAGTTTTCGAGTCGGTTGGGGGCCGGATCCGGGAACCGGGGAGCTGTTTTTT.